This T cell receptor beta chain was observed in a study of spatial heterogeneity in lung cancer. Noted time point: sample taken at primary tumor resection. The input material, whole RNA from tumor, nontumor lung or frozen PBMC, was sequenced unsorted. There were around 72 donors, all of them untreated patients with early-stage non-small cell lung cancer. TCR cDNA molecules were tagged individually, and each one carried a unique molecular identifier. TCRdb passed the 5' RACE reads through MiXCR, listing each CDR3 protein once. The table has some 50,000 distinct CDR3 sequences, roughly 12% seen once. General study points: Blood contained ubiquitous expanded tumor TCRs more at resection than at follow-up.

A note on this clonotype: Its matching antigen is unknown.

The specimen was PBMCs, collected at surgery. This receptor was taken from a female donor with early-stage non-small cell lung cancer.

The CDR3 DNA follows: TGTGCCTGGAGGGGGACGGCGAACACCGGGGAGCTGTTTTTT. It yields the protein CAWRGTANTGELFF. The chain recombines TRBV30 with TRBJ2-2, with D perhaps assigned TRBD1 or TRBD2 (5 bases each). The CDR3 totals 14 residues. Germline V gene lookup returns CDR1 GTSNPN and CDR2 SVGIG (reference sequence). The V gene lost 3 bases and the J gene lost 0 bases, with 8 bases spanning the gap.